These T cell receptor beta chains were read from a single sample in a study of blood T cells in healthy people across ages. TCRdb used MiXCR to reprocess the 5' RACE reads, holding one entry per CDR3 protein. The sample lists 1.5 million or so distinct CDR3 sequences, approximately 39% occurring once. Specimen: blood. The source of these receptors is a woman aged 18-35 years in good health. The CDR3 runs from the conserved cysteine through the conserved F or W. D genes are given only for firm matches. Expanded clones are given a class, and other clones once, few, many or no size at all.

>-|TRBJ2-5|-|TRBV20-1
TGCAGTGCTCTTTCCGGGAGTGAGACCCAGTACTTC
CSALSGSETQYF
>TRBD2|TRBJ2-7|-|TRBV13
TGTGCCAGCAGCTTAGGGGGACTAGCGATGTACGAGCAGTACTTC
CASSLGGLAMYEQYF
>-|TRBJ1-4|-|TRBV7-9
TGTGCCAGCAGCGCTGCAGATAACAGCTGGGAAAAACTGTTTTTT
CASSAADNSWEKLFF
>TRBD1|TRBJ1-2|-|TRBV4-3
TGCGCCAGCAGCCACCAGGGACAGGCCCTATCTAGCTATGGCTACACCTTC
CASSHQGQALSSYGYTF
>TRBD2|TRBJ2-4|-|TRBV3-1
TGTGCCAGCAGCCAAGCATCAAGCGGGGGAGGCATTCAGTACTTC
CASSQASSGGGIQYF
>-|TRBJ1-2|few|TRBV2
TGTGCCAGCAGTGATCGGACAGCCTCGTATGGCTACACCTTC
CASSDRTASYGYTF
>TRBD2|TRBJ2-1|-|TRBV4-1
TGCGCCAGCAGCCAAGTGGCTAGCGGGTCCTACAATGAACAGTTCTTC
CASSQVASGSYNEQFF
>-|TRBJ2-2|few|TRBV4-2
TGTGCCAGCAGCCCCACCCAGGGGTGGTATACCGGGGAGCTGTTTTTT
CASSPTQGWYTGELFF
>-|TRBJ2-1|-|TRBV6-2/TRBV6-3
TGTGCCAGCAGAAATCGACAGGCGACCCAGTTCTTC
CASRNRQATQFF
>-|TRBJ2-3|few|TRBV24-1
TGTGCCACCAGTGATACCCGGCATTCTGCGCAGTATTTT
CATSDTRHSAQYF
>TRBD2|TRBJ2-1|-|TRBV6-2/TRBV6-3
TGTGCCAGCAGTTGGGGACTAGCGGCTAATGAGCAGTTCTTC
CASSWGLAANEQFF
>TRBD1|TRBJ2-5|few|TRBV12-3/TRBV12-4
TGTGCCAGCAGACCCGGACAGGGATTGATGGAGACCCAGTACTTC
CASRPGQGLMETQYF
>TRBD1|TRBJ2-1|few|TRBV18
TGTGCCAGCTCACCAGGGCAGGGGGCGCAGAATGAGCAGTTCTTC
CASSPGQGAQNEQFF
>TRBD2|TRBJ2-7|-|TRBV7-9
TGTGCCAGAACCGGGGGGGCGGACGAGCAGTACTTC
CARTGGADEQYF
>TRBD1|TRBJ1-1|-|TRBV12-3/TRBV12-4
TGTGCCGGCAGGCGCCGCGGACAGGGGGACACTGAAGCTTTCTTT
CAGRRRGQGDTEAFF
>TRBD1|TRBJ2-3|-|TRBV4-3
TGCGCCAGCAGCCCAGGGGGCCGTGCAGATACGCAGTATTTT
CASSPGGRADTQYF
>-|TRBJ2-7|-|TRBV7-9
TGTGCCAGCAGCTTAGCCCCCACTATGGGGCAGTACTTC
CASSLAPTMGQYF
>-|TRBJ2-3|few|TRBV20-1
TGCAGTGCTAGTGGAGGGGTCCCAGATACGCAGTATTTT
CSASGGVPDTQYF
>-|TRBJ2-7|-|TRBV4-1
TGCGCCAGCAGCCAAGGGCGTTGGGGGAGTGGAGAGCAGTACTTC
CASSQGRWGSGEQYF
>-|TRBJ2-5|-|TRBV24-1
TGTGCCACCAGAGGACGGTTCCAAGAGACCCAGTACTTC
CATRGRFQETQYF
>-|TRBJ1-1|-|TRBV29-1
TGCAGCGTTGAGAGGAGGGAGGGGGGAACTGAAGCTTTCTTT
CSVERREGGTEAFF
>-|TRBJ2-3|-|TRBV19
TGTGCCAGGCAGGGATCGAGCACAGATACGCAGTATTTT
CARQGSSTDTQYF
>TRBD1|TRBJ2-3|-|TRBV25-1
TGTGCCAGCAGTGAACCTCGGACAGGGATCTTCACAGATACGCAGTATTTT
CASSEPRTGIFTDTQYF
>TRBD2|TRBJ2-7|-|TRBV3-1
TGTGCCAGCAGCCAGGGATATAGCGGGAGTGGCTACAATGAGCAGTACTTC
CASSQGYSGSGYNEQYF
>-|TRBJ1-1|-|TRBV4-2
TGTGCCAGCAGCCAAGATCTTACGGGGGTCACTGAAGCTTTCTTT
CASSQDLTGVTEAFF
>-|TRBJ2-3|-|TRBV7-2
TGTGCCAGCAGCACGGACTTCAGCACAGATACGCAGTATTTT
CASSTDFSTDTQYF
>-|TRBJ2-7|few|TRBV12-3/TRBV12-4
TGTGCCAGCAGTTTGGTAGTCTCCGGTTACGAGCAGTACTTC
CASSLVVSGYEQYF
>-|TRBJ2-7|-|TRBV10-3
TGTGCCATCAGTGACGGTCAATACGAGCAGTACTTC
CAISDGQYEQYF
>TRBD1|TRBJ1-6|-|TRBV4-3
TGCGCCAGCAGCCAAAAACGGGGACAGGATCTTAATTCACCCCTCCACTTT
CASSQKRGQDLNSPLHF
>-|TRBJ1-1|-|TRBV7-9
TGTGCCAGCATGACCTCCGACCGGTGGGGCACTGAAGCTTTCTTT
CASMTSDRWGTEAFF
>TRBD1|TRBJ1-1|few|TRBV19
TGTGCCAGTAATACAGGGGCGAACACTGAAGCTTTCTTT
CASNTGANTEAFF
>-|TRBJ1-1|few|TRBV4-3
TGCGCCAGCAGCCAAGATTACGGGATTGAAGCTTTCTTT
CASSQDYGIEAFF